These T cell receptor beta chains were read from a single sample in a study of shared clonotypes between healthy human individuals. Assay: immunoSEQ multiplex PCR; the TCRdb copy retains only in-frame clones and omits some. Among more than 600,000 clones listed, just over 90% were seen once. The sample comprised naive CD8+ T cells sorted from blood. All receptors derive from a man aged 30 to 45 in good health. Both conserved end residues are part of each CDR3. D genes are given only for firm matches. For some rows the clone size is stated as once, few or many, or as a class when expanded; others skip it.

TRBJ2-7,NA,TRBV12-2,NA,TGTGCAAGTCGCCCAAAAGGACAGGGGGCCTCCGAGCAGTACTTC,CASRPKGQGASEQYF
TRBJ1-1,NA,TRBV7-9,NA,TGTGCCAGCAGCGCGGACAGAAACACTGAAGCTTTCTTT,CASSADRNTEAFF
TRBJ2-5,NA,TRBV6-5,NA,TGTGCCAGCAGTACGGGACTTTTGGAGACCCAGTACTTC,CASSTGLLETQYF
TRBJ2-7,NA,TRBV6-5,TRBD1,TGTGCCAGCAGTTATAACCCCGGGACAGAAGGGGTCGAGCAGTACTTC,CASSYNPGTEGVEQYF
TRBJ2-3,NA,TRBV27,NA,TGTGCCAGCAGTTTAGGTGGTCCAGATACGCAGTATTTT,CASSLGGPDTQYF
TRBJ2-7,NA,TRBV14,TRBD1,TGTGCCAGCAGAAAAACAGGGGACTACGAGCAGTACTTC,CASRKTGDYEQYF
TRBJ2-1,NA,TRBV28,NA,TGTGCCAGCAGTTTGGGAATCTCCGCTTTTCTAAGCTACAATGAGCAGTTCTTC,CASSLGISAFLSYNEQFF
TRBJ2-2,NA,TRBV10-1,TRBD2,TGCGCCAGCAGTGTGGAGCGGGATAACCCACGGCCCGGGGAGCTGTTTTTT,CASSVERDNPRPGELFF
TRBJ1-5,NA,TRBV7-9,NA,TGTGCCAGCAGCTCAAACCGGGGCCTTAGAAATCAGCCCCAGCATTTT,CASSSNRGLRNQPQHF
TRBJ2-3,NA,TRBV5-4,TRBD2,TGTGCCAGCAGCCATCTAGCGGAGAAAACAGATACGCAGTATTTT,CASSHLAEKTDTQYF
TRBJ2-1,NA,TRBV4-3,NA,TGCGCCAGCCGCGAGGGTTCGAGCTCCTACAATGAGCAGTTCTTC,CASREGSSSYNEQFF
TRBJ1-4,NA,TRBV27,NA,TGTGCCAGCAGTTTATCGGTCTCAACTAATGAAAAACTGTTTTTT,CASSLSVSTNEKLFF
TRBJ1-4,NA,TRBV28,NA,TGTGCCAGCAGTTTGGGATGGGGTCGGGAAAAACTGTTTTTT,CASSLGWGREKLFF
TRBJ2-7,NA,TRBV27,NA,TGTGCCAGCAGTAGTTACTACGAGCAGTACTTC,CASSSYYEQYF
TRBJ2-1,NA,TRBV21-1,NA,TGTGCCAGCATCGATCGGACCTCCTACAATGAGCAGTTCTTC,CASIDRTSYNEQFF
TRBJ1-5,once,TRBV27,NA,TGTGCCAGCAGTTTATTGGGTCGCAATCAGCCCCAGCATTTT,CASSLLGRNQPQHF
TRBJ2-5,NA,TRBV11-2,TRBD2,TGTGCCAGCAGCTTTCCGACTAGCGGACAAGAGACCCAGTACTTC,CASSFPTSGQETQYF
TRBJ1-5,NA,TRBV28,TRBD1,TGTGCCAGCAGTTTTCTAGGGGGCAGCAATCAGCCCCAGCATTTT,CASSFLGGSNQPQHF
TRBJ2-7,NA,TRBV7-9,NA,TGTGCCAGCACCCATTACGACCGGGTGGGCGAGCAGTACTTC,CASTHYDRVGEQYF
TRBJ2-7,once,TRBV5-1,TRBD1,TGCGCCAGCAGCAACGGACAGGGACACACTCCCTCCTACGAGCAGTACTTC,CASSNGQGHTPSYEQYF
TRBJ2-1,NA,TRBV2,TRBD1,TGTGCCAGCAGTTTCAGGGGGCCGGGAAATGAGCAGTTCTTC,CASSFRGPGNEQFF
TRBJ1-5,NA,TRBV29-1,NA,TGCAGCGTTTACCCGTTTCTAGGCAATCAGCCCCAGCATTTT,CSVYPFLGNQPQHF
TRBJ2-1,NA,TRBV2,NA,TGTGCCAGCAGTGAAGCGGGAGAACAAACAAACTACAATGAGCAGTTCTTC,CASSEAGEQTNYNEQFF
TRBJ2-5,NA,TRBV30,NA,TGTGCCTGGAGTCCATCCGGGACCCAGTACTTC,CAWSPSGTQYF
TRBJ2-2,NA,TRBV6-4,TRBD2,TGTGCCAGCAGTGAGAGACCGGGACTAGCGGAAAACACCGGGGAGCTGTTTTTT,CASSERPGLAENTGELFF
TRBJ2-1,NA,TRBV30,NA,TGTGCCTGGATCTTTAGCGCCAGCTCCTACAATGAGCAGTTCTTC,CAWIFSASSYNEQFF
TRBJ2-1,once,TRBV5-6,NA,TGTGCCAGCAGCTTGGGTCAGGCCTACAATGAGCAGTTCTTC,CASSLGQAYNEQFF
TRBJ2-3,NA,TRBV28,TRBD2,TGTGCCAGCAGTCCAACGGGACTAGCGGGAGAGGGAGATACGCAGTATTTT,CASSPTGLAGEGDTQYF
TRBJ2-7,NA,TRBV5-5,TRBD1,TGTGCCAGCAGCTTCCTAGTACAGGGGGCCTACGAGCAGTACTTC,CASSFLVQGAYEQYF
TRBJ2-3,NA,TRBV7-9,NA,TGTGCCAGCATCCCATCCGAGCGGTACACAGATACGCAGTATTTT,CASIPSERYTDTQYF
TRBJ2-5,NA,TRBV7-9,NA,TGTGCCAGCAGCTTTAAACCCGGAATGCGGCAAGAGACCCAGTACTTC,CASSFKPGMRQETQYF
TRBJ2-1,NA,TRBV6-5,TRBD2,TGTGCCAGCAGTTCCCGACTAGCGGGAGTGGGGGATGAGCAGTTCTTC,CASSSRLAGVGDEQFF
TRBJ2-3,NA,TRBV28,NA,TGTGCCAGCAGTTTATCCCAGGGCGCGGATACGCAGTATTTT,CASSLSQGADTQYF
TRBJ2-5,NA,TRBV7-7,NA,TGTGCCAGCAGCTTAGGGCAGGGAGAGACCCAGTACTTC,CASSLGQGETQYF
TRBJ2-7,NA,TRBV7-6,TRBD2,TGTGCCAGCGACTCGGGAGGGTCCGAGCAGTACTTC,CASDSGGSEQYF
TRBJ2-7,NA,TRBV2,NA,TGTGCCAGCGGGGGATACGAGCAGTACTTC,CASGGYEQYF
TRBJ1-2,NA,TRBV27,NA,TGTGCCAGCAGTTCCCTACAGGGAGCTAACTATGGCTACACCTTC,CASSSLQGANYGYTF
TRBJ2-7,NA,TRBV2,NA,TGTGCCAGCAAGGGGCCTCCACTCCACGAGCAGTACTTC,CASKGPPLHEQYF
TRBJ2-3,NA,TRBV27,NA,TGTGCCAGCAGTTCCGGGACCCTAAGCACAGATACGCAGTATTTT,CASSSGTLSTDTQYF
TRBJ1-5,NA,TRBV7-2,NA,TGTGCCAGCAGCTACCCGCGGGAGGGGCCCCAGCATTTT,CASSYPREGPQHF
TRBJ2-2,once,TRBV11-1,TRBD1,TGTGCCAGCAGCTTAAGGGACAGCACCGGGGAGCTGTTTTTT,CASSLRDSTGELFF
TRBJ2-7,once,TRBV15,NA,TGTGCCACCAGCAGAGGCACAGGTGGTTTCTACGAGCAGTACTTC,CATSRGTGGFYEQYF
TRBJ1-1,NA,TRBV21-1,NA,TGTGCCAGCAGCAAAGATTGCCGACAGGGGGACACTGAAGCTTTCTTT,CASSKDCRQGDTEAFF
TRBJ1-1,NA,TRBV19,NA,TGTGCCAGTAGTATAGAATGGGGGAACACTGAAGCTTTCTTT,CASSIEWGNTEAFF
TRBJ2-1,NA,TRBV29-1,TRBD2,TGCAGCCTTGCACTAGCGGGAGTATACAATGAGCAGTTCTTC,CSLALAGVYNEQFF